Listed below are T cell receptor beta chains from one sample, sequenced in a study of identical twins. TCRdb passed the 5' RACE reads through MiXCR, listing each CDR3 protein once. The sample contains about 450,000 distinct CDR3 sequences, approximately 18% of which appear only once. Material for sequencing was naive T cells sorted from blood. Source of these receptors: a man aged 50 to 60 in good health. Both conserved end residues are part of each CDR3. A D gene is named only where the DNA matches it firmly. Clone sizes are given selectively: once, few, many, or a class where the clone is expanded.

d_gene,j_gene,len,abundance,v_gene,CDR3aa,CDR3nt
-,TRBJ2-1,15,few,TRBV4-3,CASSQVEGFVTEQFF,TGCGCCAGCAGCCAAGTTGAGGGGTTTGTCACCGAGCAGTTCTTC
TRBD2,TRBJ2-1,16,-,TRBV12-3/TRBV12-4,CASSDYTSGGAAEQFF,TGTGCCAGCAGTGATTACACTAGCGGGGGGGCCGCTGAGCAGTTCTTC
TRBD2,TRBJ2-1,15,many,TRBV7-2,CASSLYGRAGNEQFF,TGTGCCAGCAGCTTATACGGGAGGGCCGGGAATGAGCAGTTCTTC
TRBD2,TRBJ2-7,12,-,TRBV27,CASSQLAGEQYF,TGTGCCAGCAGTCAACTAGCGGGGGAGCAGTACTTC
-,TRBJ2-7,14,-,TRBV7-8,CASSLFMGGYEQYF,TGTGCCAGCAGCTTGTTTATGGGAGGCTACGAGCAGTACTTC
TRBD1,TRBJ2-2,16,-,TRBV5-4,CASSARQGAGTGELFF,TGTGCCAGCAGCGCTAGACAGGGGGCAGGCACCGGGGAGCTGTTTTTT
-,TRBJ2-7,14,few,TRBV7-6,CASSPAEGPYEQYF,TGTGCCAGCAGCCCCGCAGAAGGCCCCTACGAGCAGTACTTC
TRBD1,TRBJ2-1,14,-,TRBV10-2,CASSAGTANSEQFF,TGCGCCAGCAGTGCCGGGACAGCCAACAGTGAGCAGTTCTTC
-,TRBJ2-5,16,-,TRBV3-1,CASSQDMGAMQETQYF,TGTGCCAGCAGCCAAGATATGGGGGCTATGCAAGAGACCCAGTACTTC
TRBD2,TRBJ2-3,16,-,TRBV7-8,CASSSQTSGGAKTQYF,TGTGCCAGCAGCTCGCAAACTAGCGGGGGGGCCAAAACGCAGTATTTT
-,TRBJ2-6,15,many,TRBV12-3/TRBV12-4,CASSLDLSGANVLTF,TGTGCCAGCAGTTTAGATCTCTCAGGGGCCAACGTCCTGACTTTC
TRBD2,TRBJ2-7,15,-,TRBV28,CASSLELAGAYEQYF,TGTGCCAGCAGTTTGGAACTAGCGGGAGCCTACGAGCAGTACTTC
TRBD2,TRBJ2-1,16,few,TRBV5-1,CASSLAVSGGYNEQFF,TGCGCCAGCAGCTTGGCCGTATCGGGGGGGTACAATGAGCAGTTCTTC
-,TRBJ2-7,14,-,TRBV11-2,CASSSNRQYYEQYF,TGTGCCAGCAGCTCCAACCGACAGTACTACGAGCAGTACTTC
-,TRBJ2-4,12,-,TRBV6-2/TRBV6-3,CASSYPDQQGYF,TGTGCCAGCAGTTACCCAGACCAACAGGGGTACTTC
-,TRBJ1-6,12,many,TRBV5-6,CASSYAGSPLHF,TGTGCCAGCAGCTACGCGGGTTCACCCCTCCACTTT
-,TRBJ2-4,14,-,TRBV6-1,CASNSRLAKNIQYF,TGTGCCAGCAACAGCCGTCTAGCCAAAAACATTCAGTACTTC
-,TRBJ1-1,12,many,TRBV20-1,CSARGREPEAFF,TGCAGTGCTAGGGGTAGGGAACCTGAAGCTTTCTTT
-,TRBJ1-1,15,-,TRBV28,CASSLSRVSGTEAFF,TGTGCCAGCAGTTTATCGAGGGTATCAGGCACTGAAGCTTTCTTT
-,TRBJ2-7,15,many,TRBV7-9,CASSLGPHGPVEQYF,TGTGCCAGCAGCTTAGGTCCCCACGGTCCTGTCGAGCAGTACTTC
-,TRBJ1-1,14,-,TRBV29-1,CSVEDGWENTEAFF,TGCAGCGTTGAAGATGGGTGGGAGAACACTGAAGCTTTCTTT
-,TRBJ2-7,16,few,TRBV4-3,CASSPTLHVDSYEQYF,TGCGCCAGCAGCCCAACTTTACATGTAGACTCCTACGAGCAGTACTTC
TRBD1,TRBJ1-2,14,few,TRBV12-3/TRBV12-4,CASSQRTGGRGYTF,TGTGCCAGCAGTCAGCGAACAGGGGGCCGTGGCTACACCTTC
-,TRBJ2-3,14,few,TRBV6-1,CASRVKVITDTQYF,TGTGCCAGCAGAGTAAAGGTTATCACAGATACGCAGTATTTT
-,TRBJ2-5,15,few,TRBV9,CASSIYSGREETQYF,TGTGCCAGCAGCATATATTCGGGACGGGAAGAGACCCAGTACTTC
TRBD2,TRBJ2-7,14,-,TRBV5-6,CASSWTSGTGEQYF,TGTGCCAGCAGCTGGACTAGCGGGACGGGGGAGCAGTACTTC
-,TRBJ2-7,13,many,TRBV29-1,CSVLQGGGYEQYF,TGCAGCGTCCTGCAGGGAGGGGGTTACGAGCAGTACTTC
-,TRBJ2-7,15,-,TRBV4-3,CASSQDGGSGYEQYF,TGCGCCAGCAGCCAAGACGGGGGTTCGGGCTACGAGCAGTACTTC
TRBD2,TRBJ2-3,16,few,TRBV20-1,CSAGGLAGGQRDTQYF,TGCAGTGCTGGGGGACTAGCGGGAGGACAGAGGGATACGCAGTATTTT
TRBD2,TRBJ2-1,17,-,TRBV5-6,CASSSTSGKGSYNEQFF,TGTGCCAGCAGCTCGACTAGCGGGAAGGGATCCTACAATGAGCAGTTCTTC
TRBD1,TRBJ1-3,16,-,TRBV7-2,CASSTQGARIGNTIYF,TGTGCCAGCAGCACACAGGGGGCGCGTATTGGAAACACCATATATTTT
TRBD1,TRBJ2-2,16,many,TRBV27,CASSLTGFASIGELFF,TGTGCCAGCAGTTTGACAGGGTTTGCTTCAATCGGGGAGCTGTTTTTT
TRBD2,TRBJ2-7,15,-,TRBV27,CASSLHSGSSYEQYF,TGTGCCAGCAGTCTTCATAGCGGGAGTTCCTACGAGCAGTACTTC
-,TRBJ1-1,14,few,TRBV24-1,CATSDLLGQAGAFF,TGTGCCACCAGTGATTTGCTCGGCCAAGCGGGAGCTTTCTTT
-,TRBJ2-3,17,few,TRBV4-1,CASSQGRGPASTDTQYF,TGCGCCAGCAGCCAAGGTAGGGGTCCGGCTAGCACAGATACGCAGTATTTT
-,TRBJ1-2,16,many,TRBV12-3/TRBV12-4,CASSFSGRYNVYGYTF,TGTGCCAGCAGTTTCTCTGGTCGGTATAACGTCTATGGCTACACCTTC
-,TRBJ2-5,15,-,TRBV7-2,CASSLAHTGQETQYF,TGTGCCAGCAGCTTAGCTCATACAGGCCAAGAGACCCAGTACTTC
-,TRBJ2-5,16,many,TRBV18,CASSPSVGVRQETQYF,TGTGCCAGCTCACCTTCAGTTGGGGTCCGCCAAGAGACCCAGTACTTC
TRBD1,TRBJ2-7,15,few,TRBV5-8,CASRGQKGASYEQYF,TGTGCCAGCAGAGGCCAAAAGGGGGCTTCCTACGAGCAGTACTTC
-,TRBJ1-5,12,many,TRBV12-3/TRBV12-4,CASRWANQPQHF,TGTGCCAGCAGGTGGGCTAATCAGCCCCAGCATTTT
-,TRBJ1-3,14,once,TRBV27,CASSPLSSGNTIYF,TGTGCCAGCAGTCCTTTGTCGTCTGGAAACACCATATATTTT
-,TRBJ2-7,10,-,TRBV9,CASSPRLGYF,TGTGCCAGCAGTCCACGACTAGGGTACTTC